The rows below give T cell receptor beta chains drawn from one sample of a study of T cell repertoires in cytomegalovirus infection. TCRdb recomputed calls from the reads with MiXCR, one row per CDR3 protein. The repertoire includes around 300,000 distinct CDR3 sequences, about 20% of them detected once, and approximately 19% sits in the top ten. The antigens these receptors bind are not known. Sequenced here: cultured PBMCs, sampled from culture after CMV antigen stimulation. These receptors were collected from a human donor in good health (CMV status not recorded). Some clones in this sample may be carry-over from other donors' samples. Both conserved end residues are part of each CDR3. D genes are given only for firm matches. Where a row states a size, it is once, few, many or the class of an expanded clone; other rows omit it.

CDR3 protein,CDR3 DNA,J gene,D gene,V gene,clone size
CASSPIRGPQYF,TGTGCCAGCAGCCCAATTAGGGGTCCCCAGTACTTC,TRBJ2-5,-,TRBV7-2,many
CASSRTGNLNTEAFF,TGTGCCAGCAGCCGGACAGGGAATTTGAACACTGAAGCTTTCTTT,TRBJ1-1,TRBD1,TRBV4-2,-
CASRNNYEQYF,TGTGCCAGCAGGAACAACTACGAGCAGTACTTC,TRBJ2-7,-,TRBV27,few
CATSRDRASDTQYF,TGTGCCACCAGCAGAGATCGCGCTTCAGATACGCAGTATTTT,TRBJ2-3,-,TRBV15,-
CASSYPSGEGVGTQYF,TGTGCCAGCAGTTACCCATCCGGGGAGGGAGTGGGTACGCAGTATTTT,TRBJ2-3,TRBD2,TRBV6-5,many
CASSSPGLAGVSSYNEQFF,TGTGCCAGCAGTTCCCCGGGACTAGCGGGGGTTAGCTCCTACAATGAGCAGTTCTTC,TRBJ2-1,TRBD2,TRBV12-3/TRBV12-4,many
CASSFTGGPASTDTQYF,TGTGCCAGCAGCTTCACGGGAGGACCTGCTAGCACAGATACGCAGTATTTT,TRBJ2-3,TRBD2,TRBV11-2,-
CASSFTEGDTQYF,TGTGCCAGCAGCTTTACCGAGGGAGATACGCAGTATTTT,TRBJ2-3,-,TRBV7-2,many
CASSAEMDPASGYTF,TGTGCCAGCAGTGCCGAAATGGACCCCGCTTCGGGCTACACCTTC,TRBJ1-2,-,TRBV2,-
CASSTGGTDFNEQFF,TGTGCCAGCAGCACGGGCGGGACAGACTTCAATGAGCAGTTCTTC,TRBJ2-1,-,TRBV11-2,-
CASGMSASLQNTGELFF,TGTGCTAGTGGGATGTCAGCCTCGCTTCAAAACACCGGGGAGCTGTTTTTT,TRBJ2-2,-,TRBV12-5,few
CASSREVARARELFF,TGCGCCAGCAGCAGGGAAGTGGCCAGGGCCAGGGAGCTGTTTTTT,TRBJ2-2,-,TRBV5-1,few
CASNLDLAGGVWANVLTF,TGTGCCAGCAATCTGGACCTAGCGGGAGGGGTCTGGGCCAACGTCCTGACTTTC,TRBJ2-6,TRBD2,TRBV7-2,many
CAISPRGLADYNEQFF,TGTGCCATCAGTCCTAGGGGACTAGCGGACTACAATGAGCAGTTCTTC,TRBJ2-1,TRBD2,TRBV10-3,few
CSVVTGAGNQPQHF,TGCAGCGTAGTGACAGGGGCAGGCAATCAGCCCCAGCATTTT,TRBJ1-5,TRBD1,TRBV29-1,-
CASSEGVVGRGEQFF,TGTGCCAGCAGCGAGGGGGTGGTCGGGAGGGGTGAGCAGTTCTTC,TRBJ2-1,TRBD2,TRBV7-2,many
CASLRSTEAFF,TGTGCCAGCCTCCGGAGCACTGAAGCTTTCTTT,TRBJ1-1,-,TRBV7-9,many
CASRPSSDGNTEAFF,TGTGCCAGCAGGCCATCCAGCGACGGGAACACTGAAGCTTTCTTT,TRBJ1-1,-,TRBV7-9,-
CASSPEGQGRGELFF,TGTGCTAGCAGCCCCGAGGGACAGGGGAGAGGGGAGCTGTTTTTT,TRBJ2-2,TRBD1,TRBV7-7,-
CSVLPSGRVDTQYF,TGCAGCGTTCTCCCTAGCGGGAGGGTAGATACGCAGTATTTT,TRBJ2-3,TRBD2,TRBV29-1,-
CSAEVPPRNIQYF,TGCAGTGCTGAGGTCCCGCCGAGGAACATTCAGTACTTC,TRBJ2-4,-,TRBV20-1,-
CASSQPFLAGVYNEQFF,TGCGCCAGCAGCCAACCCTTTCTAGCGGGGGTTTACAATGAGCAGTTCTTC,TRBJ2-1,TRBD2,TRBV4-1,-
CASKQGREKNTEAFF,TGTGCCAGTAAACAGGGTAGGGAGAAGAACACTGAAGCTTTCTTT,TRBJ1-1,-,TRBV19,few
CAIMDPRGSYEQYF,TGTGCCATCATGGACCCCCGGGGCTCCTACGAGCAGTACTTC,TRBJ2-7,-,TRBV10-3,-
CSPSGGRAAQYF,TGCAGTCCTTCTGGAGGGCGGGCGGCCCAGTACTTC,TRBJ2-5,-,TRBV20-1,few
CASGREFTDTQYF,TGTGCCAGCGGTCGGGAGTTCACAGATACGCAGTATTTT,TRBJ2-3,-,TRBV7-2,many
CSARLAAPSQGEQFF,TGCAGTGCTAGACTAGCGGCCCCCAGTCAGGGTGAGCAGTTCTTC,TRBJ2-1,TRBD2,TRBV20-1,few
CASSPRDYRRNTEAFF,TGTGCCAGCAGTCCGAGAGATTACAGGAGGAACACTGAAGCTTTCTTT,TRBJ1-1,-,TRBV12-3/TRBV12-4,-
CASSPSTNQPQHF,TGTGCCAGCAGCCCCTCGACAAATCAGCCCCAGCATTTT,TRBJ1-5,-,TRBV7-2,many
CASSLAEYNEQFF,TGTGCCAGCAGCTTAGCAGAGTACAATGAGCAGTTCTTC,TRBJ2-1,-,TRBV7-2,many
CASSLRAGDAFF,TGTGCCAGCAGTTTAAGGGCAGGGGACGCTTTCTTT,TRBJ1-1,-,TRBV28,-
CASSLAGTGNMNTEAFF,TGTGCCAGCAGCCTTGCGGGGACAGGGAACATGAACACTGAAGCTTTCTTT,TRBJ1-1,TRBD1,TRBV5-5,-
CASSAGGSGNQPQHF,TGTGCCAGTAGTGCAGGAGGTAGTGGCAATCAGCCCCAGCATTTT,TRBJ1-5,-,TRBV19,many
CASSVQGNQPQHF,TGTGCCAGCAGTGTCCAGGGGAATCAGCCCCAGCATTTT,TRBJ1-5,-,TRBV2,-
CASRRSDDTDTQYF,TGCGCCAGCAGGAGGAGTGACGACACAGATACGCAGTATTTT,TRBJ2-3,-,TRBV5-1,few
CASSLESSYNEQFF,TGTGCCAGCAGCTTGGAGAGCTCCTACAATGAGCAGTTCTTC,TRBJ2-1,-,TRBV7-9,many
CASSSQQADTQYF,TGTGCCAGCAGCTCCCAACAGGCAGATACGCAGTATTTT,TRBJ2-3,-,TRBV12-3/TRBV12-4,-
CASSLEGGRAVEQFF,TGTGCCAGCAGCTTGGAAGGCGGGAGGGCCGTTGAGCAGTTCTTC,TRBJ2-1,TRBD2,TRBV5-4,-
CASQTQNSPLHF,TGTGCCAGCCAAACTCAAAATTCACCCCTCCACTTT,TRBJ1-6,-,TRBV7-9,many
CSARGKEWKAFF,TGCAGTGCTAGAGGTAAAGAATGGAAAGCTTTCTTT,TRBJ1-1,-,TRBV20-1,few
CASSWAPAGSYNEQFF,TGTGCCAGCAGCTGGGCCCCTGCGGGCTCCTACAATGAGCAGTTCTTC,TRBJ2-1,-,TRBV11-2,-
CASSFSRGASKNIQYF,TGTGCCAGCAGCTTCTCGAGGGGGGCGAGCAAAAACATTCAGTACTTC,TRBJ2-4,-,TRBV5-6,many